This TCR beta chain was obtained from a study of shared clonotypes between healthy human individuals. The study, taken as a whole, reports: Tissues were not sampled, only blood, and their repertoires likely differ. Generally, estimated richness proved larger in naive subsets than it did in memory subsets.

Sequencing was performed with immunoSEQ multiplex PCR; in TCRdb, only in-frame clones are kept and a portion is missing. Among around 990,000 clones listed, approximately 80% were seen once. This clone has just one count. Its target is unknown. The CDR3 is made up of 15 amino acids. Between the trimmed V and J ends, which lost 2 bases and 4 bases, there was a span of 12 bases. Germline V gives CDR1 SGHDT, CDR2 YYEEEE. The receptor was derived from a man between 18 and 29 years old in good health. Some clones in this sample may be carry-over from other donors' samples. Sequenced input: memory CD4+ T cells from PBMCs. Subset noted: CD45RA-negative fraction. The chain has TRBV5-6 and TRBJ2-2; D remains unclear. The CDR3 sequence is CASSFGPKRTGELFF. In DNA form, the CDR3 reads TGTGCCAGCAGCTTCGGGCCCAAGCGCACCGGGGAGCTGTTTTTT.